This T cell receptor (beta chain) is drawn from a study of response to subunit inactivated influenza vaccine (dated by TCRdb to 2016 to 2019). For the study in its entirety: The study used deep quantitative T cell receptor repertoire profiling to track responses to a trivalent subunit inactivated influenza vaccine.

Library creation used RT-PCR. The instrument given in TCRdb is Illumina HiSeq 2500. Using fastp at Q25 and MiXCR, TCRdb reprocessed the public reads and kept productive beta chains. CDR3 protein duplicates are merged, each entry listing the most common genes and DNA. For this sample the table gives about 780,000 distinct CDR3 sequences, of which around a sixth were detected only once. 9.5% to 13% of the sample belongs to the ten largest clones. Findings and caveats that apply to the study as a whole: The authors suggested that each seasonal influenza vaccination may recruit only a limited number of new T cells.

V loses 6 bases at its end and J loses 2 bases; junction bases beyond the gene matches: 5. Reading from cysteine to phenylalanine, the CDR3 counts 14 amino acids. Left in the record is the CDR3 DNA by itself, 42 bases read in frame from the first base. This clonotype has at least ten counts. Its antigen is still unknown. No base quality information exists; no much larger clone differs at one position. The sequence derives from a man between 50 and 59 years old who received an inactivated influenza vaccine. Donor details come from another sample of the same person, matched by shared clones. This material consisted of PBMCs from blood, taken 5 days after vaccination. The V and J genes are TRBV12-3 or TRBV12-4 and TRBJ2-3, with 7 junctional bases fitting TRBD2. The sequenced DNA: TGTGCCAGCAGCCGTCTAGCGGTCACAGATACGCAGTATTTT. Its coded protein is CASSRLAVTDTQYF.